Presented here are 24 T cell receptor beta chains from one specimen sequenced in a study of T cell responses to AZD1222 COVID-19 vaccine. The method was immunoSEQ multiplex PCR; TCRdb's version includes in-frame clones alone and lacks a portion of them. The sample includes 58,000 or so clones, roughly 90% of them seen just once. Sequencing was performed on peripheral blood, taken 28 days after the second AZD1222 dose. Receptors were obtained from an adult who received the AZD1222 COVID-19 vaccine.

The chain recombines TRBV13 with TRBJ2-5; D gene ambiguous. Germline CDR1 reads PRHDT; CDR2 reads FYEKMQ (reference sequence). This CDR3 has 14 amino acids. V lost 5 bases to trimming and J lost 4 bases, with 14 bases between them. The CDR3 here is CASSPWGSGETQYF. The CDR3 DNA sequence: TGTGCCAGCAGCCCCTGGGGTAGTGGAGAGACCCAGTACTTC.

This clone has a single count. This chain connects TRBV21-1 to TRBJ1-1; TRBD1 is the table's D call and was not checked against the DNA. TRBV21-1 is termed a pseudogene. CDR3 length equals 13 residues. In DNA, the CDR3 is TGTGCCAGCAGCAAAGGGGCAGTCGCGGAAGCTTTCTTT. Protein sequence: CASSKGAVAEAFF.

This rearrangement joins TRBV6-5 to TRBJ2-1; 7 bases match TRBD1. The CDR3 covers 15 residues. V shed 4 bases, J shed 0 bases, and the junction held 3 bases outside the gene matches. Germline V gene lookup returns CDR1 MNHEY and CDR2 SVGAGI. CDR3 loop: CASSSRTGSYNEQFF. CDR3 nucleotide sequence: TGTGCCAGCAGTTCCCGGACAGGCTCCTACAATGAGCAGTTCTTC.

The chain combines TRBV25-1 with TRBJ1-2, with D perhaps TRBD1 (6 bases). This CDR3 contains 16 residues. Trimming shortened V by 2 bases and J by 3 bases, and 16 bases separated the two germline ends. Germline V gene data show CDR1 as MGHDK and CDR2 as SYGVNS. The CDR3 bases are TGTGCCAGCAGTGAAGCTCCAGGGGCACCTGACTATGGCTACACCTTC. It encodes CASSEAPGAPDYGYTF.

This chain connects TRBV27 to TRBJ2-3, with 11 bases identical to TRBD2. CDR1 is MNHEY, CDR2 SMNVEV, per germline (reference sequence). This CDR3 spans 17 amino acids. V dropped 5 bases and J dropped 4; count of bases not matched to a gene: 11. CDR3 coding DNA: TGTGCCAGCAGTCCCGGCATACTAGCGGGGGTTTCAGATACGCAGTATTTT. Protein product: CASSPGILAGVSDTQYF.

The chain joins TRBV15 to TRBJ2-1, with TRBD2 matching 8 bases. The CDR3 runs to 15 residues. V lost 1 base and J lost 5; bases outside the gene matches: 4. Germline-derived CDR1 and CDR2 are LNHNV and YYDKDF (reference sequence). The CDR3 sequence is CATSRAGGVHNEQFF. The CDR3 DNA reads TGTGCCACCAGCAGAGCCGGGGGGGTCCACAATGAGCAGTTCTTC. The full variable domain, completed using reference TRBV15 and TRBJ2-1, is DAMVIQNPRYQVTQFGKPVTLSCSQTLNHNVMYWYQQKSSQAPKLLFHYYDKDFNNEADTPDNFQSRRPNTSFCFLDIRSPGLGDTAMYLCATSRAGGVHNEQFFGPGTRLTVL.

The rearrangement uses TRBV19 and TRBJ2-7; no reliable D call. This CDR3 is built from 13 residues. V was pared by 5 bases and J by 3 bases, with 11 bases between. Germline V lookup: CDR1 LNHDA, CDR2 SQIVND (reference sequence). CDR3 DNA: TGTGCCAGTAGTCCTACACGACGCTACGAGCAGTACTTC. Translated, it gives CASSPTRRYEQYF.

DNA of the CDR3: TGCGCCAGCAGCTTGGCCAATTCGGGTAAAAAGGGTCGACAGCCCCAGCATTTT. Translated: CASSLANSGKKGRQPQHF. The chain carries TRBV5-1 and TRBJ1-5; D unresolved. CDR3 length equals 18 residues. The V gene's germline CDR1 is SGHRS and CDR2 YFSETQ. With 0 bases removed from V and 7 bases from J, the gap between germline ends came to 23 bases.

The chain recombines TRBV4-1 with TRBJ1-1; D not resolved. In germline, CDR1 is MGHRA, CDR2 YSYEKL. The length of the CDR3 is 16 residues. Trimming shortened V by 4 bases and J by 2 bases, and 17 bases separated the two germline ends. The CDR3 protein is CASSRRPFPFNTEAFF. The CDR3 nucleotides are TGCGCCAGCAGCCGGAGGCCCTTTCCCTTTAACACTGAAGCTTTCTTT.

The rearrangement uses TRBV2 and TRBJ2-2; 9 bases are a match to TRBD1. Trimming cost V 4 bases and J 7 bases; bases outside gene matches: 7. The germline CDR1 and CDR2 sequences are SNHLY and FYNNEI. This CDR3 spans 15 amino acids. As DNA, the CDR3 is TGTGCCAGCAGTGGTCCGGGACAGGGTAGCGGGGAGCTGTTTTTT. It codes for CASSGPGQGSGELFF.

The gene calls are TRBV9 and TRBJ2-5, with 15 bases lining up with TRBD2. The CDR3 is made up of 19 amino acids. Germline CDR1 reads SGDLS; CDR2 reads YYNGEE. V lost 3 bases to trimming and J lost 4 bases; unmatched junction nucleotides: 13. The CDR3: CASSEGLAGGSIMRETQYF. For the CDR3, the DNA is TGTGCCAGCAGCGAGGGACTAGCGGGAGGCAGTATAATGCGAGAGACCCAGTACTTC.

The CDR3: CASRAPNQPQHF. CDR3 in DNA: TGTGCCAGCAGGGCTCCCAATCAGCCCCAGCATTTT. This chain links TRBV28 with TRBJ1-5; no firm D call. There are 12 residues in the CDR3. V lost 6 bases, J lost 3 bases, and 6 bases lay in between. Germline lookup yields CDR1 MDHEN and CDR2 SYDVKM.

V is TRBV19 and J is TRBJ1-1; TRBD1 matches at 7 bases. The ends lost 5 bases at V and 4 bases at J; junction bases unmatched: 10. CDR1 and CDR2 (germline): LNHDA, SQIVND (reference sequence). The CDR3 runs to 15 residues. This chain's CDR3 is CASSSFTTGRTEAFF. The CDR3 DNA reads TGTGCCAGTAGTTCTTTCACGACAGGGCGCACTGAAGCTTTCTTT.

The chain couples TRBV19 to TRBJ2-3; TRBD2 agrees at 12 bases. Trimming took 5 bases from V and 3 from J; bases not matched to a gene: 9. Germline CDR1 is LNHDA and CDR2 is SQIVND (reference sequence). The CDR3 loop spans 17 amino acids. The CDR3 DNA sequence: TGTGCCAGTAGTGCCGGGCGCGGGACTAGCGGGACAGATACGCAGTATTTT. It encodes CASSAGRGTSGTDTQYF.

The V gene is TRBV29-1, the J gene TRBJ2-1; D might be TRBD1 or TRBD2, each matching 6 bases. V was shortened by 7 bases and J by 9 bases, with 19 bases between the two germline ends. The CDR3 has 13 amino acids. Per the germline V gene, CDR1 is SQVTM and CDR2 is ANQGSEA. The CDR3 nucleotides read TGCAGCGCCCCTCTTCTAGGGGGGATTGAGCAGTTCTTC. Amino acids: CSAPLLGGIEQFF.

In its sample, this clone was seen a few times. The V call is TRBV5-6, the J call TRBJ2-1; D possibly corresponds to TRBD2 (5 bases). The CDR3 is 13 amino acids. Trimming shortened V by 4 bases and J by 7 bases, and 12 bases separated the two germline ends. Germline loops: CDR1 SGHDT, CDR2 YYEEEE. In DNA form, the CDR3 reads TGTGCCAGCAGCGCGGGTCTCGGGAATGAGCAGTTCTTC. This encodes CASSAGLGNEQFF.

This chain uses TRBV6-1 with TRBJ1-3; D is unresolved. Trimming cost V 2 bases and J 5 bases, with 10 bases left between them. The V gene's germline CDR1 is MNHNS and CDR2 SASEGT. The CDR3 spans 14 residues. The CDR3 bases are TGTGCCAGCAGTGAAAACAGTGGAAGAAACACCATATATTTT. Translation: CASSENSGRNTIYF.

There are a few counts of this clone. The V call is TRBV10-3, the J call TRBJ1-6, with D perhaps matching TRBD1 (5 bases). This CDR3 comprises 14 residues. CDR1 ENHRY and CDR2 SYGVKD come from the germline V gene. V was shortened by 8 bases and J by 7 bases, with 15 bases between the two germline ends. CDR3 coding DNA: TGTGCCATCTGTCCCGGGGCAGGGAATTCACCCCTCCACTTT. Residues: CAICPGAGNSPLHF.

This clone was seen a few times. The chain employs TRBV11-2 and TRBJ1-2; D not resolved. From germline, CDR1 is SGHAT and CDR2 FQNNGV. With 7 bases removed from V and 8 bases from J, the gap between germline ends came to 14 bases. The length of the CDR3 is 12 residues. The CDR3 reads CASTPGGGGYTF. Here the CDR3 DNA reads TGTGCCAGCACCCCCGGAGGAGGAGGCTACACCTTC.

The V and J genes are TRBV9 and TRBJ2-3; the match to TRBD2 covers 9 bases. The CDR3 has 14 residues. Germline V lookup: CDR1 SGDLS, CDR2 YYNGEE. V lost 3 bases and J lost 4; bases outside the gene matches: 3. The CDR3 loop is CASSGAGGPDTQYF. As DNA, the CDR3 is TGTGCCAGCAGCGGGGCGGGAGGGCCAGATACGCAGTATTTT.

V and J are TRBV5-4 and TRBJ2-3; 11 bases fit TRBD2. CDR1 and CDR2 (germline): SGHNT, YYREEE (reference sequence). The CDR3 is 16 amino acids. J gave up 3 bases and V 4 bases, and 7 bases lay outside the gene matches. CDR3 in amino acids: CASSHRLAGMTDTQYF. The CDR3, as DNA: TGTGCCAGCAGCCACCGACTAGCGGGAATGACAGATACGCAGTATTTT.

J is TRBJ1-5 and V is TRBV7-8; 10 bases line up with TRBD1. The length of the CDR3 is 19 residues. Germline CDR1 is SGHVS and CDR2 is FQNEAQ. The J segment lost 0 bases and the V segment lost 5 bases, leaving 13 bases of the junction unmatched. CDR3 DNA sequence: TGTGCCAGCAGCCGCTGGGACAGGGGCCGGACGTATAGCAATCAGCCCCAGCATTTT. Its translation: CASSRWDRGRTYSNQPQHF.

The chain is built from TRBV7-9 and TRBJ2-5; a possible D gene is TRBD2 (5 bases). This CDR3 is 15 amino acids long. The germline gives CDR1 SEHNR, CDR2 FQNEAQ (reference sequence). Trimming removed 1 base from V and 0 bases from J, with 9 bases in between. CDR3 sequence: CASSLDGNNQETQYF. CDR3 DNA: TGTGCCAGCAGCTTAGACGGGAATAACCAAGAGACCCAGTACTTC.

The chain recombines TRBV7-2 with TRBJ2-7; TRBD2 agrees at 12 bases. With V trimmed by 3 bases and J by 4 bases, 1 base remained unmatched. CDR3 length: 14 amino acids. In germline, CDR1 is SGHTA, CDR2 FQGNSA. CDR3 amino acids: CASSFLAGGYEQYF. The CDR3, as DNA: TGTGCCAGCAGCTTCCTAGCGGGAGGGTACGAGCAGTACTTC.